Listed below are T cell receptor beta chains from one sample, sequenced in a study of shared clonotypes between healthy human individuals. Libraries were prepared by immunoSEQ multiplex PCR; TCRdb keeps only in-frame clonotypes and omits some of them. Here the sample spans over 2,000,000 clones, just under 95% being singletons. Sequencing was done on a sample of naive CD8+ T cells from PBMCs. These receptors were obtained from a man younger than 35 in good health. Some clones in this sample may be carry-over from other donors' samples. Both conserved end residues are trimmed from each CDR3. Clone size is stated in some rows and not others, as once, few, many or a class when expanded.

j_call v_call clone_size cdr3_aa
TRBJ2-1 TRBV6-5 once ASSYSATSLYNEQF
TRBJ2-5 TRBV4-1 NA ASSGPGHLLYQETQY
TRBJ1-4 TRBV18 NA ASSPETEAGRYEKLF
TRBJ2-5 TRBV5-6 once ASSASPTTIQETQY
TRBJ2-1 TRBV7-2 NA ASSLPLAGAYNEQF
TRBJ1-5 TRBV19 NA ASSMGEFYSNQPQH
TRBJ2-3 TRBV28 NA ASSPGFGSNSY
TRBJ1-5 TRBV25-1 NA ASSGGGGYQPQH
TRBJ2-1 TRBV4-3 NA ASSPSGRALINEQF
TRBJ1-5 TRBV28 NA ASSLGWDSGKRYSNQPQH
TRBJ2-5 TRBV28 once ASSLRIREVSETQY
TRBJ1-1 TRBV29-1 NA SVTRDRGFMNTEAF
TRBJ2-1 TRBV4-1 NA ASSQASLTGEVSYNEQF
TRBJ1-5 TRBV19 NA ASSIDRNSNQPQH
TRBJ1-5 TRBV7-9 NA ASSSGSNFKQH
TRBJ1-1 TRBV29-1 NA SVSPTPGEVTEAF
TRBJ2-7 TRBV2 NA ASSLRQVTSYEQY
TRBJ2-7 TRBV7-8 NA ASSYGTGTSSYEQY
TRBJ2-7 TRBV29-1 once SVARTGRPTYEQY
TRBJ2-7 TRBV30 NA AWRSLAGGLAFNYEQY
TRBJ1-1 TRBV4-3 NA ASSQEKWAEAF
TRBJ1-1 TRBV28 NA ASSSPRGLETEAF
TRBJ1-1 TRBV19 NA ASRIPSWESEAF
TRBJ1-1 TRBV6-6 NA ASSYVRGPEAF
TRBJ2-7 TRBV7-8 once ASSRDRAPSSYEQY
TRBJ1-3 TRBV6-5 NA ASSSGTGPGNTIY
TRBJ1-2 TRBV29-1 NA SVEPKQTGIYGYT
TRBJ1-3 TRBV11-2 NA ASSLGDSSGNTIY
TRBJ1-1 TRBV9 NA ASRGQGMGAF
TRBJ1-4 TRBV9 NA ASSVDLGTNEKLF
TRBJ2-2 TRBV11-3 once ASSLDERTGELF
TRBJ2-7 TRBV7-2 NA ASSLDGLGYEQY
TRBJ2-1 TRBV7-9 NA ASSLGPSTIEQF
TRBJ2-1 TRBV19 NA ASSIWASYNEQF